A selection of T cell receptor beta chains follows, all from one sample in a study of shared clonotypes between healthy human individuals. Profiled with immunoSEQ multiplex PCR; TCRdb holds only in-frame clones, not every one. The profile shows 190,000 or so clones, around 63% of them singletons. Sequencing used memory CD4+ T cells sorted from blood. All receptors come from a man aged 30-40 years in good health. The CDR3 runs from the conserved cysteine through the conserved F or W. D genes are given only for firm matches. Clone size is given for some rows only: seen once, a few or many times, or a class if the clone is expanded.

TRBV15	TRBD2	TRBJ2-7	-	TGTGCCACCAGCCGGCAGCGGGAGCTCCACGAGCAGTACTTC	CATSRQRELHEQYF
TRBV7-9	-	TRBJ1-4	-	TGTGCCAGCAGCACCCGCCAGACAGCCCGGGGTGAAAAACTGTTTTTT	CASSTRQTARGEKLFF
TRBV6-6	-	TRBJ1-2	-	TGTGCCAGCAGTTATGCGAGGGCGGGTAATGGCTACACCTTC	CASSYARAGNGYTF
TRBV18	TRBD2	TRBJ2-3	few	TGTGCCAGCTCACGCACTAGCGGGAGGGCTGGAGATACGCAGTATTTT	CASSRTSGRAGDTQYF
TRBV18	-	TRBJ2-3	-	TGTGCCAGCTCACCGGTTGCCTCTGCTAGCACAGATACGCAGTATTTT	CASSPVASASTDTQYF
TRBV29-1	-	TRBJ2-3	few	TGCAGCGTTGCCAGGGGGAGGGATACGCAGTATTTT	CSVARGRDTQYF
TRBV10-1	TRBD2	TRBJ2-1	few	TGCGCCAGCAGTGGACTAGCGGGAGACAATGAGCAGTTCTTC	CASSGLAGDNEQFF
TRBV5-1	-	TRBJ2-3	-	TGCGCCAGCACGACAGGGACTGCTCTAGGCACAGATACGCAGTATTTT	CASTTGTALGTDTQYF
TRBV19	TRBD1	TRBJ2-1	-	TGTGCCAGTAGTCCCCGGACAGGGGGCTACAATGAGCAGTTCTTC	CASSPRTGGYNEQFF
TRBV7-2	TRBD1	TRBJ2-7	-	TGTGCCAGCAGTCCGGATGGGACAGGGAGCTCCTACGAGCAGTACTTC	CASSPDGTGSSYEQYF
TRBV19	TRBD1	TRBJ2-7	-	TGTGCCAGTAGTGCCCCGGGACAGGGCAGCTCCTACGAGCAGTACTTC	CASSAPGQGSSYEQYF
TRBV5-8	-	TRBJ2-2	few	TGTGCCAGCAGCTTGGCCGCTCTCGGGGAGCTGTTTTTT	CASSLAALGELFF
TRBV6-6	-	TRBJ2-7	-	TGTGCCAGCGTGGCAGCAGGCGACTACGAGCAGTACTTC	CASVAAGDYEQYF
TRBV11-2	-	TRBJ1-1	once	TGTGCCAGCAGCTTAGCGAGCGGAACTGAAGCTTTCTTT	CASSLASGTEAFF
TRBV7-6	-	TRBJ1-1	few	TGTGCCAGCAGCTTGGGAAGAGTTACAGGGAACACTGAAGCTTTCTTT	CASSLGRVTGNTEAFF
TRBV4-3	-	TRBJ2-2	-	TGCGCCAGCAGCCAAGGTGGGCTTTACACCGGGGAGCTGTTTTTT	CASSQGGLYTGELFF
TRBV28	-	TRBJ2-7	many	TGTGCCAGCAGGGGAGTAGACAGGCGAGGCTCCTACGAGCAGTACTTC	CASRGVDRRGSYEQYF
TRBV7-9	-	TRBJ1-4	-	TGTGCCAGCAGCTCTGCACTAATCAATGAAAAACTGTTTTTT	CASSSALINEKLFF
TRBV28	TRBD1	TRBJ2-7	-	TGTGCCAGCAGTCGACAGGGGTATCCCTACGAGCAGTACTTC	CASSRQGYPYEQYF
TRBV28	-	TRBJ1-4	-	TGTGCCAGCAGTTCCCCTCTGGACACCATTCCGCTCCAGGGCGAAAAACTGTTTTTT	CASSSPLDTIPLQGEKLFF
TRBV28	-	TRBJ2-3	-	TGTGCCAGCAGTCTACCTTTCCCCACTACGCAGTATTTT	CASSLPFPTTQYF
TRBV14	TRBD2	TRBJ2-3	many	TGTGCCAGCAGCCAAGAGCCCGCCCCGGGACTAGCGGGAGAGGGTACAGATACGCAGTATTTT	CASSQEPAPGLAGEGTDTQYF
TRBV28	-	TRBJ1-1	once	TGTGCCAGCACCTCGGGAGGAACGAACACTGAAGCTTTCTTT	CASTSGGTNTEAFF
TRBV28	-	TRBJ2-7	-	TGTGCCAGCAGTTGGAGACAGAAGTCCTACGAGCAGTACTTC	CASSWRQKSYEQYF
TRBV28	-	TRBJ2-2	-	TGTGCCAGCAGTATCGAGGAAAAAACCGGGGAGCTGTTTTTT	CASSIEEKTGELFF
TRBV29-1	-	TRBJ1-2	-	TGCAGCGTTGAAGAAGGCAGAGGAAGCTACACCTTC	CSVEEGRGSYTF
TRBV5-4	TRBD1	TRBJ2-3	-	TGTGCCAGCAGCTCGGACAGGGCAGATACGCAGTATTTT	CASSSDRADTQYF